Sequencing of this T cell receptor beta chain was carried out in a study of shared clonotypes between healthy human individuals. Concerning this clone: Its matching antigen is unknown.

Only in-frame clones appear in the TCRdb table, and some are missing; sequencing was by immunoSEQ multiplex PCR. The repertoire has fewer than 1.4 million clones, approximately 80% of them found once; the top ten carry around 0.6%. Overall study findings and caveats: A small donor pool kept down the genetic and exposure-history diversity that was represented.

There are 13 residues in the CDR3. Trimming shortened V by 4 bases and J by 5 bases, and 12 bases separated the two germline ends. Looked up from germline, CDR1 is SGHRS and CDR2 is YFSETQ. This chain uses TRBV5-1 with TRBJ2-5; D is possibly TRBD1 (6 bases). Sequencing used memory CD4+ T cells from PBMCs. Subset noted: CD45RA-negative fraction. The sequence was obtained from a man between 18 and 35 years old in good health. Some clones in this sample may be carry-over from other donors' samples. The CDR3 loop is CASSSGQWETQYF. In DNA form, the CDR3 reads TGCGCCAGCAGCAGCGGACAGTGGGAGACCCAGTACTTC.